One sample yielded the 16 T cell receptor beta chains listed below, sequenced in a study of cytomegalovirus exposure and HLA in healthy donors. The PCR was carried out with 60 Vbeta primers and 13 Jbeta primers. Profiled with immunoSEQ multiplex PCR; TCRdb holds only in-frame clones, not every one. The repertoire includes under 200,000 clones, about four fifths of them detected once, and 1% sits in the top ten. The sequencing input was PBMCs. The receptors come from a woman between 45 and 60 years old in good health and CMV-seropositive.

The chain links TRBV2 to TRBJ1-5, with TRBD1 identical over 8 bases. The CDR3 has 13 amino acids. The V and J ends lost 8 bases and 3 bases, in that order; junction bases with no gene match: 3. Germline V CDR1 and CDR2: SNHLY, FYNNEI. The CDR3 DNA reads TGTGCCAGCGGACAGGGATTCAATCAGCCCCAGCATTTT. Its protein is CASGQGFNQPQHF.

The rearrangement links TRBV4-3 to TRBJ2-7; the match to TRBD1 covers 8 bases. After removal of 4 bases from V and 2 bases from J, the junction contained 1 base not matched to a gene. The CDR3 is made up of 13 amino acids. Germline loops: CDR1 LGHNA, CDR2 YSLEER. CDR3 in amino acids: CASSRDRTYEQYF. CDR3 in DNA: TGCGCCAGCAGCCGGGACAGGACCTACGAGCAGTACTTC.

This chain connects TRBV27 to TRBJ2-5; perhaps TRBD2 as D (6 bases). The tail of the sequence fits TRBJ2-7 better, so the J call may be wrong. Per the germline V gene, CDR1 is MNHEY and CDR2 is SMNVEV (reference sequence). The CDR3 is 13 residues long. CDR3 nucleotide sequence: TGTGCCAGCAGGGGACTCGCTACCTACGAGCAGTACTTC. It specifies CASRGLATYEQYF.

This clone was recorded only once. The CDR3 sequence is CASSVATGGASPLHF. Written as DNA, the CDR3 is TGTGCCAGCAGCGTAGCGACAGGGGGAGCATCACCCCTCCACTTT. This chain joins TRBV9 and TRBJ1-6, with 9 bases that match TRBD1. This CDR3 contains 15 residues. V trimming: 0 bases; J trimming: 10 bases; junction bases outside the gene matches: 5. Germline-derived CDR1 and CDR2 are SGDLS and YYNGEE.

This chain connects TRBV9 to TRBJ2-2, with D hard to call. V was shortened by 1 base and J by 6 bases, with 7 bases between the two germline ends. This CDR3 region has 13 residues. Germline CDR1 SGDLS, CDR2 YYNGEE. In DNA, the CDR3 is TGTGCCAGCAGCGTAACGCCGGCCGGGGAGCTGTTTTTT. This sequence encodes CASSVTPAGELFF. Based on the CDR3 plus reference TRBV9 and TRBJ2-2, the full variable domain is DSGVTQTPKHLITATGQRVTLRCSPRSGDLSVYWYQQSLDQGLQFLIQYYNGEERAKGNILERFSAQQFPDLHSELNLSSLELGDSALYFCASSVTPAGELFFGEGSRLTVL.

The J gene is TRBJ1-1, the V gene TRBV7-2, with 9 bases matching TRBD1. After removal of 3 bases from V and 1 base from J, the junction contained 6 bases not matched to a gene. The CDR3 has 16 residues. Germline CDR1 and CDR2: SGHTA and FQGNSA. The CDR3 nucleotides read TGTGCCAGCAGCTTCCGACAGGGGGTCCGGAACACTGAAGCTTTCTTT. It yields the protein CASSFRQGVRNTEAFF.

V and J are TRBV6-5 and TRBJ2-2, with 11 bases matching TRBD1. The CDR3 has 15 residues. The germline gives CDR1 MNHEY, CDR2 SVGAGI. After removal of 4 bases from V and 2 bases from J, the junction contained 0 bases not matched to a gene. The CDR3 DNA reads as TGTGCCAGCAGTTGGACAGGGGGCAACACCGGGGAGCTGTTTTTT. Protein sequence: CASSWTGGNTGELFF.

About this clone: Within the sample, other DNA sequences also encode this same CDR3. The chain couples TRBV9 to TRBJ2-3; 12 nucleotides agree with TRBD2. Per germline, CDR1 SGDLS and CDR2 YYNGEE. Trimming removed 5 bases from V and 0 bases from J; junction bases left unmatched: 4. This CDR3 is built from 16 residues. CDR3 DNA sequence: TGTGCCAGCAGTTCCGGGACTAGCGGGAGCACAGATACGCAGTATTTT. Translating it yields CASSSGTSGSTDTQYF.

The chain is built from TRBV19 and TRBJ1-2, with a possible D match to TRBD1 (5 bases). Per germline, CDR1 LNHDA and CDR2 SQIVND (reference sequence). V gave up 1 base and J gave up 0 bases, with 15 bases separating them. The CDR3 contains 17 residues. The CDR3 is CASSIGRQLGPNYGYTF. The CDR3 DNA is TGTGCCAGTAGTATAGGCCGACAGCTCGGGCCTAACTATGGCTACACCTTC.

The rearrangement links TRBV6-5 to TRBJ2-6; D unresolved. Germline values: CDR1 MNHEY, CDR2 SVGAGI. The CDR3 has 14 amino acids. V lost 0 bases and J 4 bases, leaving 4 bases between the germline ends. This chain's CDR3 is CASSYSSGANVLTF. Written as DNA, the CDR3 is TGTGCCAGCAGTTACTCGAGCGGGGCCAACGTCCTGACTTTC.

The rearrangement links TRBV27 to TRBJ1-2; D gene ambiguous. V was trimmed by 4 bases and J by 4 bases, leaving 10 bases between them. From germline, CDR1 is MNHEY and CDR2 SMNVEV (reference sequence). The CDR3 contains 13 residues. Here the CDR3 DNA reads TGTGCCAGCAGTTATACAAGTCTCTATGGCTACACCTTC. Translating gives CASSYTSLYGYTF.

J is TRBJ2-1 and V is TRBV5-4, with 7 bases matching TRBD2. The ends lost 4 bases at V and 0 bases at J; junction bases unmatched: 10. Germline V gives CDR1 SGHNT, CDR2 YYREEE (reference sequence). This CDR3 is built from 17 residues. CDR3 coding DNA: TGTGCCAGCAGCCCTCCCAGCGGGGCGAGCTCCTACAATGAGCAGTTCTTC. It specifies CASSPPSGASSYNEQFF.

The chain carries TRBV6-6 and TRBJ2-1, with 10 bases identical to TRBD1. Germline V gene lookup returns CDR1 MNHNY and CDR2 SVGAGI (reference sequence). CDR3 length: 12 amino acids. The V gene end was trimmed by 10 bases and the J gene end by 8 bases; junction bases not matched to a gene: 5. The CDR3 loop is CATDRGHHEQFF. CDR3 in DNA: TGTGCCACCGACAGGGGGCATCATGAGCAGTTCTTC.

The CDR3 reads CSARITDTQYF. In DNA form, the CDR3 reads TGCAGTGCGCGTATCACAGATACGCAGTATTTT. The chain links TRBV20-1 to TRBJ2-3; D not certain. The CDR3 runs 11 residues. Trimming took 6 bases from V and 2 from J, leaving 6 bases between them. Germline-derived CDR1 and CDR2 are DFQATT and SNEGSKA (reference sequence).

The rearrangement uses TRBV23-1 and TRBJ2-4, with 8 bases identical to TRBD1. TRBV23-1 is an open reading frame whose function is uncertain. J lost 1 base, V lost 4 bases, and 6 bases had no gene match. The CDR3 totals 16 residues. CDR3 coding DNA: TGCGCCAGCAGTCCCCTCAGGGGGCTGGCCAAAAACATTCAGTACTTC. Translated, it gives CASSPLRGLAKNIQYF.

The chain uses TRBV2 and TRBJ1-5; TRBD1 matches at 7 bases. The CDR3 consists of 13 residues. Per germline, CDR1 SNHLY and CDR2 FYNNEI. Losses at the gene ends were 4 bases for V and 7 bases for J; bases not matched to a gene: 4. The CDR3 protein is CASSGQGEQPQHF. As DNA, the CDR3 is TGTGCCAGCAGTGGACAGGGAGAGCAGCCCCAGCATTTT.